Below are 27 T cell receptor beta chains sequenced from a single sample in a study of early T cells in non-severe SARS-CoV-2 infection. One entry per CDR3 protein results from TCRdb running MiXCR on the 5' RACE reads. The sample lists tens of thousands of distinct CDR3 sequences, more than 10% occurring once. Sequenced sample: whole blood. These TCRs come from an adult who was a healthcare worker with PCR-confirmed SARS-CoV-2 infection or an uninfected control (not recorded which).

This clonotype appeared many times. The V gene is TRBV28, the J gene TRBJ1-1; D unresolved. This CDR3 region has 11 residues. Trimming stripped 3 bases from V and 8 bases from J, with 7 bases between. Looked up from germline, CDR1 is MDHEN and CDR2 is SYDVKM. CDR3 residues: CASSLGREAFF. In DNA, the CDR3 is TGTGCCAGCAGTTTGGGCAGGGAAGCTTTCTTT.

About this clonotype: One end of the junction fails to match germline, which may point to a read error. The rearrangement links TRBV7-3 to TRBJ2-2; D might be TRBD1 (5 bases). Germline CDR1 and CDR2: SGHTA and FQGTGA. CDR3 length: 13 amino acids. The CDR3 region has the DNA TGTACCAGCAGCTACCAGGGAACCGGGGAGCTGTTTTTT. It yields the protein CTSSYQGTGELFF.

This chain uses TRBV20-1 with TRBJ2-3; 14 positions agree with TRBD2. V was clipped by 5 bases and J by 7 bases; unmatched bases: 8. CDR3 length equals 15 residues. The germline V gene encodes CDR1 DFQATT and CDR2 SNEGSKA (reference sequence). The CDR3 here is CSAGAGTSGSNTQYF. As DNA, the CDR3 is TGCAGTGCTGGGGCCGGGACTAGCGGGAGTAATACGCAGTATTTT.

The chain recombines TRBV21-1 with TRBJ2-7. TRBV21-1 is termed a pseudogene. The CDR3 length is 15 residues. DNA of the CDR3: TGTGCCAGCAAAAGGTGGTTCGCCACTTCCTACGAGCAGTACTTC. This gives the protein CASKRWFATSYEQYF.

This rearrangement joins TRBV29-1 to TRBJ1-1; a weak D match, TRBD1 (6 bases). With 7 bases removed from V and 0 bases from J, the gap between germline ends came to 9 bases. The CDR3 runs 12 residues. Germline CDR1 reads SQVTM; CDR2 reads ANQGSEA. DNA of the CDR3: TGCAGCGGGACAGAGATGAACACTGAAGCTTTCTTT. Protein: CSGTEMNTEAFF.

V usage is TRBV2 and J usage is TRBJ2-3; D gene uncertain. The CDR3 is 14 amino acids. CDR1 SNHLY and CDR2 FYNNEI come from the germline V gene. Trimming cost V 5 bases and J 0 bases, with 9 bases left between them. The CDR3 region has the DNA TGTGCCAGCAGTTGGACCCTTAGCACAGATACGCAGTATTTT. Amino acids: CASSWTLSTDTQYF.

This clonotype was recorded many times. This chain connects TRBV7-3 to TRBJ2-5, with TRBD2 matching over 7 bases. Germline CDR1 SGHTA, CDR2 FQGTGA. V lost 4 bases, J lost 7 bases, and 6 bases stayed unmatched. The CDR3 spans 13 residues. The CDR3 reads CASSSGLEGTQYF. CDR3 nucleotide sequence: TGTGCCAGCAGCTCCGGACTAGAAGGGACCCAGTACTTC. Full variable domain (missing parts from reference TRBV7-3 and TRBJ2-5): GAGVSQTPSNKVTEKGKYVELRCDPISGHTALYWYRQSLGQGPEFLIYFQGTGAADDSGLPNDRFFAVRPEGSVSTLKIQRTERGDSAVYLCASSSGLEGTQYFGPGTRLLVL.

Many counts were recorded for this clonotype. The chain is built from TRBV3-1 and TRBJ1-2, with a possible D match to TRBD1 (5 bases). Germline V lookup: CDR1 LGHDT, CDR2 YNNKEL (reference sequence). This CDR3 has 15 residues. Trimming removed 1 base from V and 0 bases from J, with 9 bases in between. CDR3: CASSQGGIANYGYTF. CDR3 DNA: TGTGCCAGCAGCCAAGGGGGGATAGCTAACTATGGCTACACCTTC.

This clonotype was found many times. The V call is TRBV11-2, the J call TRBJ2-5; 7 positions agree with TRBD2. After removal of 4 bases from V and 5 bases from J, the junction contained 16 bases not matched to a gene. Germline CDR1 is SGHAT and CDR2 is FQNNGV. This CDR3 is built from 17 residues. The CDR3 region is CASSSLGVAGVAETQYF. The CDR3 DNA reads TGTGCCAGCAGCTCCCTGGGGGTGGCGGGAGTGGCCGAGACCCAGTACTTC. Full variable domain (rest looked up from reference TRBV11-2 and TRBJ2-5): EAGVAQSPRYKIIEKRQSVAFWCNPISGHATLYWYQQILGQGPKLLIQFQNNGVVDDSQLPKDRFSAERLKGVDSTLKIQPAKLEDSAVYLCASSSLGVAGVAETQYFGPGTRLLVL.

Ten or more counts support this clonotype. This rearrangement joins TRBV28 to TRBJ2-7; 8 bases are a match to TRBD2. The CDR3 sequence is 14 residues long. Trimming took 5 bases from V and 1 from J; bases not matched to a gene: 4. CDR1 is MDHEN, CDR2 SYDVKM, per germline. CDR3 sequence (DNA): TGTGCCAGCAGTCAACCGGGAGGGTCCTACGAGCAGTACTTC. Translation gives CASSQPGGSYEQYF.

The rearrangement links TRBV14 to TRBJ1-1; D not certain. From germline, CDR1 is SGHDN and CDR2 FVKESK. The CDR3 has 15 residues. V was cut by 0 bases and J by 4 bases, with 12 bases left in between. The CDR3 reads CASSQEPLASTEAFF. The CDR3 nucleotides are TGTGCCAGCAGCCAAGAGCCTCTGGCGAGCACTGAAGCTTTCTTT.

Details on this clonotype: Just one base apart from a much larger clone, this may be a read error. The chain has TRBV7-2 and TRBJ2-1; unclear D gene. Germline CDR1 and CDR2: SGHTA and FQGNSA. The CDR3 consists of 12 residues. Trimming shortened V by 1 base and J by 10 bases, and 8 bases separated the two germline ends. CDR3 nucleotide sequence: TGTGCCAGCAGCTTAGGGTTGTGGGAGCAGTTCTTC. Encoded protein: CASSLGLWEQFF.

This clonotype was observed a few times. This chain uses TRBV11-3 with TRBJ2-2; D is perhaps TRBD2 (5 bases). The CDR3 is 13 residues long. Germline V CDR1 and CDR2: SGHNT, YENEEA. Trimming took 5 bases from V and 4 from J, leaving 8 bases between them. The CDR3 spells CASSRTSTGELFF. The CDR3 coding sequence is TGTGCCAGCAGCCGAACTAGCACCGGGGAGCTGTTTTTT.

Only a few counts were recorded for this clonotype. The chain carries TRBV20-1 and TRBJ2-3; D possibly corresponds to TRBD2 (6 bases). This CDR3 has 15 residues. Per germline, CDR1 DFQATT and CDR2 SNEGSKA (reference sequence). V dropped 1 base and J dropped 5 bases, with 16 bases sitting between them. This CDR3 reads CSARAAVAGRDTQYF. DNA of the CDR3: TGCAGTGCTAGAGCAGCCGTCGCGGGACGAGATACGCAGTATTTT.

This rearrangement joins TRBV5-6 to TRBJ2-5; tentatively, D is TRBD1 or TRBD2 (5 bases each). Trimming stripped 1 base from V and 3 bases from J, with 10 bases between. The CDR3 has 14 amino acids. Germline CDR1 reads SGHDT; CDR2 reads YYEEEE. The CDR3 loop reads CASSLWGNEETQYF. Written as DNA, the CDR3 is TGTGCCAGCAGCTTGTGGGGGAACGAAGAGACCCAGTACTTC.

This clonotype was seen a few times. J is TRBJ2-1 and V is TRBV6-5; 7 bases are shared with TRBD1. Germline V gives CDR1 MNHEY, CDR2 SVGAGI. The CDR3 covers 15 residues. Trimming at V came to 3 bases and at J to 5 bases, leaving 7 bases not matched to a gene. The CDR3 coding sequence is TGTGCCAGCAGTTATCTTAGGGGGCGGGACAATGAGCAGTTCTTC. Residues: CASSYLRGRDNEQFF.

The chain carries TRBV20-1 and TRBJ1-1; 8 positions match TRBD1. The CDR3 consists of 14 residues. Germline V gives CDR1 DFQATT, CDR2 SNEGSKA (reference sequence). The ends lost 3 bases at V and 4 bases at J; junction bases unmatched: 7. The DNA of the CDR3 is TGCAGTGCTAGGCGCAGGGGGCTCGGCACTGAAGCTTTCTTT. This translates into CSARRRGLGTEAFF.

The chain is built from TRBV27 and TRBJ1-4; 7 bases match TRBD1. V shed 2 bases, J shed 3 bases, and the junction held 6 bases outside the gene matches. There are 16 residues in the CDR3. The V gene's germline CDR1 is MNHEY and CDR2 SMNVEV (reference sequence). The CDR3 nucleotides read TGTGCCAGCAGTTTACTCTACGGGACAGCTAATGAAAAACTGTTTTTT. Its translation: CASSLLYGTANEKLFF.

This clonotype was picked up a small number of times. The rearrangement joins TRBV15 to TRBJ2-1; 10 bases are shared with TRBD2. The CDR3 has 16 amino acids. J lost 7 bases, V lost 4 bases, and 10 bases had no gene match. Germline loops: CDR1 LNHNV, CDR2 YYDKDF (reference sequence). The CDR3 DNA is TGTGCCACCAGCACCCAGATAGCGGGAGGTGAAAATGAGCAGTTCTTC. This sequence encodes CATSTQIAGGENEQFF.

The rearrangement joins TRBV7-3 to TRBJ2-1; D is uncertain. This CDR3 has 14 amino acids. Germline V gene lookup returns CDR1 SGHTA and CDR2 FQGTGA. Trimming removed 3 bases at V and 2 bases at J, with 8 bases between. DNA for the CDR3: TGTGCCAGCAGCTTCGAAGGAGCCTACAATGAGCAGTTCTTC. Translating gives CASSFEGAYNEQFF.

This clonotype was seen at least ten times. This rearrangement joins TRBV29-1 to TRBJ2-2; 7 bases align to TRBD2. Germline V gene data show CDR1 as SQVTM and CDR2 as ANQGSEA. V shed 3 bases, J shed 4 bases, and the junction held 11 bases outside the gene matches. The CDR3 contains 16 residues. DNA for the CDR3: TGCAGCGTTGATCTCTCCCGCGGGAGCGGCACCGGGGAGCTGTTTTTT. The encoded protein is CSVDLSRGSGTGELFF.

This clonotype has at least ten counts. The chain is built from TRBV6-4 and TRBJ2-1; 8 nucleotides match TRBD2. CDR1 and CDR2 (germline): MRHNA, SNTAGT. V trimming: 5 bases; J trimming: 4 bases; junction bases outside the gene matches: 7. The length of the CDR3 is 15 residues. In DNA, the CDR3 is TGTGCCAGCAGTAAACTAGCGGAGGGATACAATGAGCAGTTCTTC. Translated: CASSKLAEGYNEQFF.

This clonotype has only a few counts. This rearrangement joins TRBV29-1 to TRBJ2-1, with 9 bases fitting TRBD2. The germline CDR1 and CDR2 sequences are SQVTM and ANQGSEA. V dropped 7 bases and J dropped 4; count of bases not matched to a gene: 8. This CDR3 is built from 14 residues. The CDR3 protein is CSGSWREGYNEQFF. The CDR3 DNA reads TGCAGCGGTTCGTGGCGGGAGGGTTACAATGAGCAGTTCTTC.

The CDR3 region is CSVEGADTQYF. CDR3 DNA sequence: TGCAGCGTTGAAGGGGCAGATACGCAGTATTTT. J is TRBJ2-3 and V is TRBV29-1; D gene unclear. The CDR3 runs 11 residues. Looked up from germline, CDR1 is SQVTM and CDR2 is ANQGSEA. Deletions cut 1 base from V and 4 bases from J, with 3 bases between.

This clonotype came up many times. The J gene is TRBJ2-5, the V gene TRBV5-6; maybe TRBD1 (6 bases). The CDR3 runs 16 residues. Looked up from germline, CDR1 is SGHDT and CDR2 is YYEEEE. V dropped 2 bases and J dropped 0 bases, with 14 bases sitting between them. The CDR3, as DNA: TGTGCCAGCAGCTTTAAAAGTGGACAGCACCAAGAGACCCAGTACTTC. Amino acids: CASSFKSGQHQETQYF.

The V call is TRBV5-6, the J call TRBJ2-7; D is unresolved. The CDR3 covers 12 residues. Trimming removed 2 bases from V and 6 bases from J, with 9 bases in between. Looked up from germline, CDR1 is SGHDT and CDR2 is YYEEEE. The CDR3 spells CASSFRPLEQYF. The CDR3 DNA sequence: TGTGCCAGCAGCTTCCGACCCCTCGAGCAGTACTTC.

This clonotype was observed a few times. The chain joins TRBV5-5 to TRBJ2-1; tentative D call: TRBD1 (6 bases). Germline V gene data show CDR1 as SGHKS and CDR2 as YYEKEE (reference sequence). Trimming shortened V by 6 bases and J by 1 base, and 14 bases separated the two germline ends. CDR3 length equals 15 residues. CDR3 DNA: TGTGCCAGCACCGAGACAGGCGATTCCTACAATGAGCAGTTCTTC. Protein: CASTETGDSYNEQFF.